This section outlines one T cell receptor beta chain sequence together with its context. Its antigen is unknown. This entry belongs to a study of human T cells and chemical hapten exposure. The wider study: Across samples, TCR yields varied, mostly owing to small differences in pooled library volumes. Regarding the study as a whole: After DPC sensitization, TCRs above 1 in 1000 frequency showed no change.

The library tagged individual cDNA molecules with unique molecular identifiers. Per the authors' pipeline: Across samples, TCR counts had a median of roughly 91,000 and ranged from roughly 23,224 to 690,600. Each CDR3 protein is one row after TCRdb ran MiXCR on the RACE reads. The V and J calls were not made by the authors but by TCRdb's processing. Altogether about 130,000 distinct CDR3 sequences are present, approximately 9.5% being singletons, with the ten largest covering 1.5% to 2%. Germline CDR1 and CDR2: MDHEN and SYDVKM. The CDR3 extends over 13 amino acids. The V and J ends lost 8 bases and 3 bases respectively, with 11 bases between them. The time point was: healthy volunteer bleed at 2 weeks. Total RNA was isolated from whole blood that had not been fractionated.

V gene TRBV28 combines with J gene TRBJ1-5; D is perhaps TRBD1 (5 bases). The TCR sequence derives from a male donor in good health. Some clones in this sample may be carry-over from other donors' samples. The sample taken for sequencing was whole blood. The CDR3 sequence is CASRRGVNQPQHF. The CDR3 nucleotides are TGTGCCAGCCGACGGGGCGTCAATCAGCCCCAGCATTTT.